The clone carrying this TCR beta chain was found many times. TCRdb ran MiXCR on the RACE reads and lists one entry per CDR3 protein. The sample includes 30,000 to 40,000 distinct CDR3 sequences, 9.5% of them seen just once. These data originate in a study of human T cells and chemical hapten exposure. The germline V gene encodes CDR1 SQVTM and CDR2 ANQGSEA. CDR3 size: 13 residues. V shed 3 bases and J 2 bases; nucleotides not matched to a gene: 0. The time point was: patch test 3, about 24 weeks after DPC sensitization. Treatment specified: therapeutic diphenylcyclopropenone sensitization with weekly scalp DPC. From whole blood left unfractionated, total RNA was extracted.

This material consisted of whole blood, taken in connection with sensitization to the hapten diphenylcyclopropenone (DPC). V gene TRBV29-1 combines with J gene TRBJ2-1; 8 positions agree with TRBD1. This receptor was taken from a man aged 50-59 years with alopecia areata. Some clones in this sample may be carry-over from other donors' samples. CDR3 nucleotide sequence: TGCAGCGTTGACAGGGGGCCCTACAATGAGCAGTTCTTC. This codes for CSVDRGPYNEQFF.